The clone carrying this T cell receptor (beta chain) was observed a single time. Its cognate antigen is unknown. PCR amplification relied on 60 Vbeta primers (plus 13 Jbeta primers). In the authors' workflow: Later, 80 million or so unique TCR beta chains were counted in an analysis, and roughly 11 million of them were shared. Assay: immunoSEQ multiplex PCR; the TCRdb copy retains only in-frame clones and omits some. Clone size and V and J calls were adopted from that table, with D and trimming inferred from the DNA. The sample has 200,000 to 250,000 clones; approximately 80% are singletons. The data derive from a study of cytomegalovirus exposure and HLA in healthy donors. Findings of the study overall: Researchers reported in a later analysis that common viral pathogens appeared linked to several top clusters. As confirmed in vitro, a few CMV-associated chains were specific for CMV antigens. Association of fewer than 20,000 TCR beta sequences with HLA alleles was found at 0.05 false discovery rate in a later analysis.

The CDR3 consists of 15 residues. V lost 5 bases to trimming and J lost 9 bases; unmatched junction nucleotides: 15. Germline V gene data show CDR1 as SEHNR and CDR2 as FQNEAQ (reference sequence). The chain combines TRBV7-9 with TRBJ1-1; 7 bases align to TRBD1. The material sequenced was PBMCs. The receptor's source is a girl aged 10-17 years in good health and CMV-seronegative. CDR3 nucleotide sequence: TGTGCCAGCAGCGTCGACAGGGTTGAGCGTCGAAAAGCTTTCTTT. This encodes CASSVDRVERRKAFF. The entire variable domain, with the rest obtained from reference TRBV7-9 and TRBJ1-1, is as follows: DTGVSQNPRHKITKRGQNVTFRCDPISEHNRLYWYRQTLGQGPEFLTYFQNEAQLEKSRLLSDRFSAERPKGSFSTLEIQRTEQGDSAMYLCASSVDRVERRKAFFGQGTRLTVV.